The 3 T cell receptor beta chains below all came from one sample that was sequenced in a study of blood T cell repertoires in COVID-19. Profiling relied on immunoSEQ multiplex PCR, and the TCRdb table lists in-frame clones only, not all of them. The sample lists about 320,000 clones; almost 85% were seen once. Sequencing was done on a sample of peripheral blood. The source is a human donor in a cohort sampled during active COVID-19.

This clone came up a few times. The chain is built from TRBV19 and TRBJ2-2; D might be TRBD2 (5 bases). Looked up from germline, CDR1 is LNHDA and CDR2 is SQIVND (reference sequence). This CDR3 is 13 amino acids long. V lost 4 bases to trimming and J lost 7 bases, with 10 bases between them. The DNA for the CDR3 is TGTGCCAGTAGTAATCCGGGGTACGGGGAGCTGTTTTTT. Protein sequence: CASSNPGYGELFF.

The chain has TRBV27 and TRBJ2-1, with a weak D call TRBD1 (6 bases). CDR1 and CDR2 from the germline V gene are MNHEY and SMNVEV (reference sequence). This CDR3 spans 14 amino acids. Deletions cut 6 bases from V and 9 bases from J, with 18 bases between. CDR3 protein: CASRLQGPSGEQFF. The CDR3 DNA is TGTGCCAGCAGACTTCAGGGGCCTTCCGGTGAGCAGTTCTTC.

A word on this clone: Other DNA sequences from this sample encode an identical CDR3 as well. V gene TRBV27 combines with J gene TRBJ2-7, with 9 positions matching TRBD1. CDR1 is MNHEY, CDR2 SMNVEV, per germline (reference sequence). The CDR3 loop spans 14 amino acids. V dropped 2 bases and J dropped 4; count of bases not matched to a gene: 3. The CDR3 sequence is CASSLSGTGYEQYF. The CDR3 DNA sequence: TGTGCCAGCAGTTTAAGTGGGACAGGGTACGAGCAGTACTTC.